This note documents a single TCR beta chain sequence. The data are from a study of blood T cell repertoires in COVID-19. Study-level background: Researchers got acute and convalescent COVID-19 samples from the United States, Italy and Spain. In each case, the material was cDNA or gDNA derived from T cells, B-cell-depleted T cells, or PBMCs.

Original data processing: Reference gene primer amplification yielded estimated nucleated cell counts. Data came from immunoSEQ multiplex PCR; TCRdb stores just in-frame clones and leaves some out. That table gives V, J and clone size, and the DNA gave D and trimming. The sample lists some 120,000 clones, around 80% occurring once. The sample consisted of peripheral blood. This receptor was taken from a woman aged 45-60 years with acute or convalescent COVID-19.

CDR3 coding DNA: TGTGCCAGCAGCAAACAGGGGGTTAGCACAGATACGCAGTATTTT. Amino acid sequence: CASSKQGVSTDTQYF. The chain couples TRBV7-3 to TRBJ2-3; TRBD1 aligns across 8 bases. Germline V gene data show CDR1 as SGHTA and CDR2 as FQGTGA. V gave up 5 bases and J gave up 0 bases; unmatched junction bases: 4. This CDR3 region has 15 residues.